Below are 19 T cell receptor beta chains sequenced from a single sample in a study of T cells in Graves' hyperthyroidism and ophthalmopathy. Amplification targeted TCR beta CDR3 regions from RNA transcripts. RT-PCR in the first round (using the HTBI primer set) targeted the TCR CDR3. TCRdb reanalysed the multiplex PCR reads using MiXCR and keeps one entry per CDR3 protein. The top ten clones hold around 9.2% of a sample with a few hundred thousand distinct CDR3 sequences, about 13% of them seen once. Sequenced input: blood. These receptor sequences come from a young woman with Graves' hyperthyroidism.

This clonotype occurred many times. This chain links TRBV19 with TRBJ2-2, with 9 bases lining up with TRBD1. This CDR3 region has 14 residues. The V segment lost 8 bases and the J segment 6 bases; nucleotides outside the gene matches: 7. Germline V gene lookup returns CDR1 LNHDA and CDR2 SQIVND (reference sequence). CDR3 amino acids: CASRGTGSAGELFF. Written as DNA, the CDR3 is TGTGCCAGTCGCGGGACAGGGTCCGCCGGGGAGCTGTTTTTT.

This clonotype appeared many times. The rearrangement joins TRBV4-1 to TRBJ1-1; D call uncertain. Trimming removed 0 bases at V and 13 bases at J, with 9 bases between. The CDR3 covers 11 residues. Germline V CDR1 and CDR2: MGHRA, YSYEKL. In nucleotides, the CDR3 is TGCGCCAGCAGCCAAGATCGCGCCCTTTTCTTT. Encoded protein: CASSQDRALFF.

This clonotype was seen repeatedly, ten times or more. V is TRBV29-1 and J is TRBJ2-7; TRBD1 aligns across 9 bases. Germline trimming cut 6 bases from V and 1 base from J; bases unmatched to any gene: 7. Germline values: CDR1 SQVTM, CDR2 ANQGSEA. There are 14 residues in the CDR3. The CDR3 sequence is CSVLDRGDSYEQYF. The DNA for the CDR3 is TGCAGCGTCCTGGACAGGGGAGATTCCTACGAGCAGTACTTC.

The sample holds many counts of this clonotype. This chain joins TRBV2 and TRBJ2-7; TRBD1 aligns across 7 bases. This CDR3 is 17 amino acids long. V shed 11 bases, J shed 0 bases, and the junction held 19 bases outside the gene matches. Per germline, CDR1 SNHLY and CDR2 FYNNEI. This CDR3 is CASRSPPQGVSSYEQYF. CDR3 in DNA: TGTGCCTCTAGATCCCCCCCCCAGGGGGTTAGCTCCTACGAGCAGTACTTC.

V usage is TRBV9 and J usage is TRBJ2-7; D might be TRBD2 (6 bases). Between the trimmed V and J ends, which lost 3 bases and 12 bases, there was a span of 22 bases. Germline CDR1 SGDLS, CDR2 YYNGEE. The CDR3 is made up of 14 amino acids. Here the CDR3 DNA reads TGTGCCAGCAGCGCGGGAGTGACAACCTACGATCGGTACTTC. The encoded protein is CASSAGVTTYDRYF.

This clonotype came up many times. The chain recombines TRBV28 with TRBJ2-5; perhaps TRBD1 as D (5 bases). Trimming took 3 bases from V and 2 from J, leaving 13 bases between them. The CDR3 totals 15 residues. CDR1 is MDHEN and CDR2 is SYDVKM in the germline V gene. The CDR3 coding sequence is TGTGCCAGCAGTTTGGGTGGACAACCGCAAGAGACCCAGTACTTC. Translation gives CASSLGGQPQETQYF.

This clonotype came up many times. The genes are TRBV3-1 and TRBJ2-5; 7 positions match TRBD1. Germline loops: CDR1 LGHDT, CDR2 YNNKEL (reference sequence). J lost 5 bases, V lost 1 base, and 7 bases had no gene match. The CDR3 runs to 15 residues. CDR3 residues: CASSQGGGGWETQYF. CDR3 DNA sequence: TGTGCCAGCAGCCAAGGAGGGGGCGGGTGGGAGACCCAGTACTTC.

This CDR3 is CASSQERGPQGAVTGELFF. Written as DNA, the CDR3 is TGTGCCAGCAGCCAAGAACGGGGCCCCCAGGGGGCCGTCACCGGGGAGCTGTTTTTT. This chain links TRBV3-1 with TRBJ2-2, with 8 positions matching TRBD1. Germline V lookup: CDR1 LGHDT, CDR2 YNNKEL (reference sequence). The V and J ends lost 0 bases and 4 bases, in that order; junction bases with no gene match: 13. The CDR3 loop spans 19 amino acids.

This clonotype was counted ten times or more. The genes are TRBV12-3 or TRBV12-4 and TRBJ2-2, with 7 bases aligning to TRBD2. CDR3 length: 14 residues. V shed 3 bases, J shed 6 bases, and the junction held 4 bases outside the gene matches. CDR3 protein: CASSLQRGAGELFF. The CDR3 nucleotides read TGTGCCAGCAGTTTGCAGCGGGGCGCCGGGGAGCTGTTTTTT.

In its sample, this clonotype was seen many times. The CDR3 here is CSVGLVGAQETQYF. The DNA for the CDR3 is TGCAGCGTCGGACTAGTCGGGGCACAAGAGACCCAGTACTTC. The chain links TRBV29-1 to TRBJ2-5, with 7 nucleotides matching TRBD2. The length of the CDR3 is 14 residues. Germline loops: CDR1 SQVTM, CDR2 ANQGSEA. Germline trimming cut 6 bases from V and 2 bases from J; bases unmatched to any gene: 9.

This clonotype was recorded at least ten times. The rearrangement uses TRBV20-1 and TRBJ2-1; 16 bases map to TRBD2. This CDR3 region has 16 residues. Germline V gives CDR1 DFQATT, CDR2 SNEGSKA (reference sequence). The J segment lost 9 bases and the V segment lost 2 bases, leaving 7 bases of the junction unmatched. The CDR3 sequence is CSARKGTSGRGGEQFF. Here the CDR3 DNA reads TGCAGTGCTAGAAAAGGGACTAGCGGGAGGGGGGGTGAGCAGTTCTTC.

About this clonotype itself: This may be a read error: a much more frequent sequence differs by one nucleotide. V gene TRBV30 combines with J gene TRBJ2-4; D gene unclear. The CDR3 is 13 residues long. Germline assignment: CDR1 GTSNPN and CDR2 SVGIG (reference sequence). In DNA, the CDR3 is TGTACCTGGAGTGCCCTGGGTAAAAACATTCAGTACTTC. Residues: CTWSALGKNIQYF. Full variable domain (remainder filled in from reference TRBV30 and TRBJ2-4): SQTIHQWPATLVQPVGSPLSLECTVEGTSNPNLYWYRQAAGRGLQLLFYSVGIGQISSEVPQNLSASRPQDRQFILSSKKLLLSDSGFYLCTWSALGKNIQYFGAGTRLSVL.

This clonotype was found many times. V is TRBV4-2 and J is TRBJ2-5; weak D call: TRBD2 (5 bases). The CDR3 totals 17 residues. With 4 bases removed from V and 5 bases from J, the gap between germline ends came to 23 bases. CDR1 LGHNA and CDR2 YNFKEQ come from the germline V gene. CDR3 residues: CASSPTLRGVVPETQYF. In DNA, the CDR3 is TGTGCCAGCAGCCCCACCCTACGGGGAGTGGTACCGGAGACCCAGTACTTC.

The chain combines TRBV27 with TRBJ2-2; the D gene is possibly TRBD1 (5 bases). The CDR3 consists of 13 residues. Germline V lookup: CDR1 MNHEY, CDR2 SMNVEV (reference sequence). The CDR3 region is CATAGPNTGELFF. The CDR3 bases are TGTGCGACAGCAGGGCCGAACACCGGGGAGCTGTTTTTT.

This clonotype occurred many times. The chain is built from TRBV28 and TRBJ2-1, with TRBD1 matching over 8 bases. Looked up from germline, CDR1 is MDHEN and CDR2 is SYDVKM. J lost 6 bases, V lost 2 bases, and 12 bases had no gene match. The CDR3 has 17 amino acids. The CDR3 here is CASSLGDSGQAINEQFF. In DNA, the CDR3 is TGTGCCAGCAGTTTAGGGGATTCGGGACAGGCCATCAATGAGCAGTTCTTC.

This clonotype was observed at least ten times. The chain is built from TRBV29-1 and TRBJ2-1; 11 nucleotides agree with TRBD2. This CDR3 is 13 amino acids long. Germline-derived CDR1 and CDR2 are SQVTM and ANQGSEA. J was trimmed by 5 bases and V by 8 bases; bases with no gene match: 5. The CDR3 DNA reads as TGCAGCCCCCGACTAGCGGGAAACAATGAGCAGTTCTTC. It encodes CSPRLAGNNEQFF.

The chain joins TRBV4-1 to TRBJ1-1; tentative D call: TRBD1 (5 bases). CDR3 length: 12 amino acids. V was clipped by 1 base and J by 7 bases, with 7 bases between them. Germline CDR1 is MGHRA and CDR2 is YSYEKL. CDR3: CASSQGGIEAFF. In nucleotides, the CDR3 is TGCGCCAGCAGCCAAGGGGGGATTGAAGCTTTCTTT.

This clonotype was detected many times. The V call is TRBV18, the J call TRBJ2-7; a weak D match, TRBD2 (5 bases). V shed 6 bases and J shed 4 bases, with 13 bases lying between them. The V gene's germline CDR1 is KGHSH and CDR2 LQKENI. The CDR3 sequence is 13 residues long. CDR3 amino acids: CASSPSGGYEQYF. Here the CDR3 DNA reads TGTGCCAGCTCCCCCTCCGGAGGATACGAGCAGTACTTC.

This chain joins TRBV11-3 and TRBJ1-1; 9 nucleotides agree with TRBD1. Trimming took 3 bases from V and 1 from J; bases not matched to a gene: 6. CDR3 size: 16 residues. The germline gives CDR1 SGHNT, CDR2 YENEEA. The CDR3 sequence is CASSFEQGAGNTEAFF. Here the CDR3 DNA reads TGTGCCAGCAGCTTCGAACAGGGGGCAGGGAACACTGAAGCTTTCTTT. The full variable domain, in which reference TRBV11-3 and TRBJ1-1 provide the parts outside the CDR3, is EAGVVQSPRYKIIEKKQPVAFWCNPISGHNTLYWYLQNLGQGPELLIRYENEEAVDDSQLPKDRFSAERLKGVDSTLKIQPAELGDSAVYLCASSFEQGAGNTEAFFGQGTRLTVV.